The rows below give T cell receptor beta chains drawn from one sample of a study of OX40 agonist ivuxolimab in advanced cancers. Repertoires were generated with immunoSEQ multiplex PCR, while TCRdb's copy carries only in-frame clones and drops some. The sample includes about 73,000 clones, about 89% of them seen just once. Sample: CD4+ or CD8+ T cells sorted from blood, taken in a trial of the OX40 agonist ivuxolimab. Every receptor here comes from an adult with an advanced solid tumor such as melanoma, head and neck, liver or kidney cancer. CDR3s include the opening cysteine and the closing phenylalanine or tryptophan. A D gene is named only where the DNA matches it firmly. Clone size is stated in some rows and not others, as once, few, many or a class when expanded.

D	V	J	size	CDR3	DNA
NA	TRBV12-5	TRBJ1-1	NA	CASGSRKGGGTEAFF	TGTGCTAGTGGTTCTAGAAAGGGGGGTGGCACTGAAGCTTTCTTT
NA	TRBV2	TRBJ1-6	NA	CASTEGQRQPLHF	TGTGCCAGCACAGAAGGACAGCGACAACCCCTCCACTTT
NA	TRBV7-9	TRBJ1-4	NA	CASSSTSGVGEKLFF	TGTGCCAGCAGCTCTACGTCAGGAGTAGGTGAAAAACTGTTTTTT
NA	TRBV19	TRBJ2-7	NA	CASSLHPRGASYEQYF	TGTGCCAGTAGTCTCCACCCGAGAGGGGCCTCCTACGAGCAGTACTTC
NA	TRBV5-1	TRBJ1-1	NA	CASSLVPVGTMNTEAFF	TGCGCCAGCAGCTTGGTGCCCGTCGGGACCATGAACACTGAAGCTTTCTTT
NA	TRBV7-2	TRBJ1-2	NA	CASSSDGLSGGYTF	TGTGCCAGCAGCTCCGATGGACTGAGCGGTGGCTACACCTTC
TRBD2	TRBV28	TRBJ2-3	NA	CASRWGLAGTTRTDTQYF	TGTGCCAGCAGATGGGGACTAGCGGGCACAACCCGCACAGATACGCAGTATTTT
NA	TRBV6-1	TRBJ1-2	NA	CASSEPTPQGQGGGYTF	TGTGCCAGCAGTGAACCCACTCCCCAAGGGCAGGGTGGCGGCTACACCTTC
TRBD2	TRBV5-1	TRBJ2-3	NA	CASSFASGRVSTDTQYF	TGCGCCAGCAGCTTTGCTAGCGGGAGGGTTAGCACAGATACGCAGTATTTT
TRBD1	TRBV28	TRBJ1-1	NA	CASSSLGQGFGGLNTEAFF	TGTGCCAGCAGTTCGTTGGGACAGGGTTTCGGAGGATTGAACACTGAAGCTTTCTTT
NA	TRBV25-1	TRBJ1-2	NA	CASSGTLQANYGYTF	TGTGCCAGCAGTGGTACCCTTCAGGCTAACTATGGCTACACCTTC
NA	TRBV19	TRBJ1-1	NA	CASSIPTSGVGSTEAFF	TGTGCCAGTAGTATACCAACCTCAGGAGTGGGGTCCACTGAAGCTTTCTTT
NA	TRBV9	TRBJ2-7	NA	CASSAPGEAREQYF	TGTGCCAGCAGCGCCCCCGGGGAGGCTAGAGAGCAGTACTTC
NA	TRBV9	TRBJ2-7	NA	CASSVGVAQGEDEQYF	TGTGCCAGCAGCGTAGGAGTGGCTCAGGGGGAGGACGAGCAGTACTTC
NA	TRBV28	TRBJ1-3	once	CASRPPGSGNTIYF	TGTGCCAGCAGACCACCGGGGTCCGGAAACACCATATATTTT
NA	TRBV28	TRBJ1-2	NA	CASNAQDTQRYYGYTF	TGTGCCAGCAACGCCCAGGACACACAGCGGTACTATGGCTACACCTTC
NA	TRBV28	TRBJ2-7	NA	CASRERISSYEQYF	TGTGCCAGCAGGGAGCGGATCAGCTCCTACGAGCAGTACTTC
NA	TRBV30	TRBJ2-7	NA	CAGGRGTLNEQYF	TGTGCCGGGGGCAGGGGAACCTTAAACGAGCAGTACTTC
NA	TRBV10-2	TRBJ2-7	NA	CAGGASSHEQYF	TGCGCCGGGGGGGCTAGCTCCCACGAGCAGTACTTC
NA	TRBV5-6	TRBJ1-2	once	CASSLGATYGYTF	TGTGCCAGCAGCTTGGGGGCGACCTATGGCTACACCTTC
TRBD1	TRBV7-8	TRBJ2-3	NA	CASSRERVGTGIVDTQYF	TGTGCCAGCAGCCGCGAACGTGTCGGGACAGGGATTGTAGATACGCAGTATTTT
TRBD2	TRBV19	TRBJ2-5	NA	CASSTSSGGAWETQYF	TGTGCCAGTAGTACCTCAAGCGGGGGGGCCTGGGAGACCCAGTACTTC
TRBD1	TRBV27	TRBJ2-5	NA	CASSSQGAAQYF	TGTGCCAGCAGTTCCCAGGGGGCGGCCCAGTACTTC
NA	TRBV11-2	TRBJ1-1	NA	CASSLDGSGNTEAFF	TGTGCCAGCAGCTTAGATGGGTCAGGGAACACTGAAGCTTTCTTT
NA	TRBV30	TRBJ1-1	NA	CAWRARGFLHRAEAFF	TGTGCCTGGAGGGCGAGGGGATTCCTTCACCGGGCTGAAGCTTTCTTT